This entry lists 23 T cell receptor beta chains sequenced from one sample in a study of sequential checkpoint blockade in melanoma. As to treatment: randomized to nivolumab then ipilimumab (arm A) or the reverse (arm B). The repertoire was sequenced with immunoSEQ multiplex PCR; TCRdb's copy has only in-frame clones and lacks some. This table has about 21,000 clones, 65% to 85% appearing once. Material: CD8+ T cells sorted from blood (inferred from file names), obtained from a patient given nivolumab and ipilimumab in sequence. The origin of the receptors is a human donor with melanoma.

The chain links TRBV6-5 to TRBJ2-7, with D maybe TRBD1 (6 bases). Per the germline V gene, CDR1 is MNHEY and CDR2 is SVGAGI. The CDR3 has 13 amino acids. The V gene lost 5 bases and the J gene lost 3 bases, with 11 bases spanning the gap. CDR3 loop: CASSIGQRYEQYF. In nucleotides, the CDR3 is TGTGCCAGCAGTATTGGACAGCGCTACGAGCAGTACTTC.

The chain carries TRBV10-3 and TRBJ2-3, with 11 bases identical to TRBD2. The CDR3 runs to 19 residues. Germline V gene lookup returns CDR1 ENHRY and CDR2 SYGVKD. The ends lost 3 bases at V and 2 bases at J; junction bases unmatched: 13. The CDR3 reads CAISDERGSGRVHTDTQYF. CDR3 nucleotides: TGTGCCATCAGTGATGAGAGGGGTAGCGGGAGGGTTCACACAGATACGCAGTATTTT.

This chain connects TRBV23-1 to TRBJ2-5, with D possibly being TRBD2 (6 bases). TRBV23-1 is labeled an ORF, and its function is uncertain. The CDR3 sequence is 16 residues long. The V end was cut by 2 bases, the J end by 2 bases, with 15 bases between. This CDR3 reads CASSQRETGKQETQYF. DNA for the CDR3: TGCGCCAGCAGTCAACGGGAGACCGGTAAACAAGAGACCCAGTACTTC.

To note about this clone: Germline is not matched at one junction end, which may reflect a read error. The chain has TRBV28 and TRBJ1-5, with D maybe TRBD1 (6 bases). This CDR3 has 12 amino acids. Germline V gene data show CDR1 as MDHEN and CDR2 as SYDVKM. CDR3 region: CVSSFIQGGQHF. In nucleotides, the CDR3 is TGTGTCAGCAGTTTCATACAGGGTGGACAGCATTTT.

CDR3 region: CASSQDLGTGASQSGANVLTF. The CDR3 nucleotides read TGCGCCAGCAGCCAAGATCTAGGGACAGGGGCAAGTCAATCTGGGGCCAACGTCCTGACTTTC. The chain combines TRBV4-3 with TRBJ2-6, with 10 bases identical to TRBD1. CDR1 LGHNA and CDR2 YSLEER come from the germline V gene. The CDR3 totals 21 residues. V trimming: 0 bases; J trimming: 1 base; junction bases outside the gene matches: 12.

This chain uses TRBV2 with TRBJ2-7; 12 positions agree with TRBD2. The V segment lost 4 bases and the J segment 3 bases; nucleotides outside the gene matches: 7. CDR1 is SNHLY, CDR2 FYNNEI, per germline. CDR3 size: 16 residues. CDR3 coding DNA: TGTGCCAGCAGTGTCGGACTAGCGGGATTTAGCTACGAGCAGTACTTC. Residues: CASSVGLAGFSYEQYF.

This clone was seen just once. The V gene is TRBV19, the J gene TRBJ2-2; TRBD2 matches at 7 bases. The CDR3 runs 15 residues. Germline CDR1 LNHDA, CDR2 SQIVND (reference sequence). The trim removed 9 bases at V and 6 bases at J, leaving 13 bases unmatched. CDR3 bases: TGTGCCAGCCGGGGCCTAGCGGTGCGATCCGGGGAGCTGTTTTTT. This gives the protein CASRGLAVRSGELFF.

The chain combines TRBV7-2 with TRBJ1-5; D perhaps matches TRBD1 (5 bases). V dropped 3 bases and J dropped 9 bases, with 12 bases sitting between them. Germline values: CDR1 SGHTA, CDR2 FQGNSA. The CDR3 sequence is 13 residues long. The CDR3 sequence is CASSFPGPGPQHF. In nucleotides, the CDR3 is TGTGCCAGCAGCTTTCCAGGGCCAGGGCCCCAGCATTTT.

This clone occurred once. The chain employs TRBV5-4 and TRBJ1-2; no reliable D call. Germline V gives CDR1 SGHNT, CDR2 YYREEE (reference sequence). The CDR3 extends over 14 amino acids. V lost 4 bases and J 4 bases, leaving 14 bases between the germline ends. CDR3 bases: TGTGCCAGCAGCCCCTTCGGCGGGGTCTATGGCTACACCTTC. The encoded protein is CASSPFGGVYGYTF.

This chain uses TRBV4-3 with TRBJ2-1, with D possibly matching TRBD1 (6 bases). CDR1 LGHNA and CDR2 YSLEER come from the germline V gene. V shed 0 bases and J shed 5 bases, with 17 bases lying between them. The CDR3 sequence is 17 residues long. The CDR3 region is CASSQDHWAGANNEQFF. The CDR3 DNA reads TGCGCCAGCAGCCAAGATCACTGGGCAGGGGCTAACAATGAGCAGTTCTTC.

The genes are TRBV4-1 and TRBJ1-5; D not resolved. This CDR3 comprises 15 residues. Germline values: CDR1 MGHRA, CDR2 YSYEKL. Trimming pared 1 base from V and 3 bases from J, leaving 10 bases between. The CDR3 spells CASSQVRGINQPQHF. For the CDR3, the DNA is TGCGCCAGCAGCCAAGTTCGAGGGATCAATCAGCCCCAGCATTTT.

The V gene is TRBV9, the J gene TRBJ2-7; 8 bases are a match to TRBD1. V dropped 0 bases and J dropped 9; count of bases not matched to a gene: 11. Germline V CDR1 and CDR2: SGDLS, YYNGEE. The CDR3 is made up of 15 amino acids. This chain's CDR3 is CASSVEGTGAFGQYF. The CDR3 region has the DNA TGTGCCAGCAGCGTAGAAGGGACAGGTGCCTTCGGGCAGTACTTC.

This sequence joins TRBV15 and TRBJ2-7, with D maybe TRBD2 (6 bases). The V end was cut by 3 bases, the J end by 5 bases, with 17 bases between. CDR3 size: 15 residues. From germline, CDR1 is LNHNV and CDR2 YYDKDF (reference sequence). The CDR3 loop reads CATSRLAGGVNEQYF. CDR3 nucleotide sequence: TGTGCCACCAGCAGGCTGGCCGGAGGGGTGAACGAGCAGTACTTC.

This chain joins TRBV27 and TRBJ1-5; a possible D gene is TRBD1 (5 bases). CDR1 and CDR2 (germline): MNHEY, SMNVEV (reference sequence). The V and J ends lost 3 bases and 3 bases respectively, with 9 bases between them. This CDR3 comprises 14 residues. The CDR3 region has the DNA TGTGCCAGCAGTTTCCTAGGGGACAATCAGCCCCAGCATTTT. It codes for CASSFLGDNQPQHF.

This clone appeared a few times. The V gene is TRBV6-4, the J gene TRBJ2-7, with TRBD1 identical over 9 bases. The CDR3 spans 13 residues. V lost 0 bases, J lost 6 bases, and 0 bases stayed unmatched. Germline V lookup: CDR1 MRHNA, CDR2 SNTAGT. The CDR3 reads CASSDSDRGEQYF. DNA for the CDR3: TGTGCCAGCAGTGACTCGGACAGGGGCGAGCAGTACTTC.

This clone was seen only once. This chain links TRBV5-6 with TRBJ2-3, with 9 bases identical to TRBD1. V lost 0 bases and J lost 11; bases outside the gene matches: 13. CDR1 is SGHDT, CDR2 YYEEEE, per germline. CDR3 size: 16 residues. CDR3 amino acids: CASSLEMVRDRAKQYF. The CDR3 DNA is TGTGCCAGCAGCTTGGAAATGGTCCGGGACAGGGCAAAGCAGTATTTT.

The chain has TRBV4-1 and TRBJ2-7; 10 nucleotides agree with TRBD1. CDR3 size: 15 residues. Unmatched junction bases numbered 2, after V lost 0 bases and J lost 3 bases. The germline CDR1 and CDR2 sequences are MGHRA and YSYEKL. CDR3 coding DNA: TGCGCCAGCAGCCAAGATGGGACAGGGGACTACGAGCAGTACTTC. This gives the protein CASSQDGTGDYEQYF.

The chain links TRBV10-1 to TRBJ1-2; D may be TRBD1 (5 bases). The CDR3 loop spans 14 amino acids. Germline V CDR1 and CDR2: WNHNN, SYGVQD (reference sequence). V lost 7 bases and J lost 6, with 18 bases in between. In DNA form, the CDR3 reads TGCGCCAGCATCCCCCCGGGGGGGGTTGATGGCTACACCTTC. This encodes CASIPPGGVDGYTF.

V usage is TRBV27 and J usage is TRBJ2-2, with D unresolved. Germline V gene data show CDR1 as MNHEY and CDR2 as SMNVEV (reference sequence). The V end lost 1 base, the J end lost 4 bases, and 13 bases lay between the germline ends. The CDR3 has 16 amino acids. This CDR3 is CASSLYLETGTGELFF. The CDR3, as DNA: TGTGCCAGCAGTTTATACCTAGAAACGGGCACCGGGGAGCTGTTTTTT.

V usage is TRBV7-9 and J usage is TRBJ1-6, with a weak D call TRBD1 (5 bases). Germline-derived CDR1 and CDR2 are SEHNR and FQNEAQ (reference sequence). The CDR3 is 15 residues long. Trimming pared 1 base from V and 4 bases from J, leaving 8 bases between. CDR3 coding DNA: TGTGCCAGCAGCTTAGTGGGGACTTATAATTCACCCCTCCACTTT. Its protein product is CASSLVGTYNSPLHF.

The V and J genes are TRBV11-2 and TRBJ1-6, with D possibly being TRBD1 (5 bases). The V gene lost 5 bases and the J gene lost 0 bases, with 17 bases spanning the gap. Germline CDR1 is SGHAT and CDR2 is FQNNGV. The length of the CDR3 is 18 residues. This CDR3 reads CASSPTGGGSSYNSPLHF. CDR3 nucleotides: TGTGCCAGCAGCCCAACAGGCGGGGGGAGCTCCTATAATTCACCCCTCCACTTT.

Here the CDR3 reads CASKASLTDTQYF. In DNA form, the CDR3 reads TGCGCCAGCAAGGCTAGCCTCACAGATACGCAGTATTTT. The chain carries TRBV5-1 and TRBJ2-3, with a possible D match to TRBD2 (5 bases). CDR3 size: 13 residues. V shed 6 bases and J shed 2 bases, with 10 bases lying between them. The germline gives CDR1 SGHRS, CDR2 YFSETQ.

V and J are TRBV13 and TRBJ1-2; D gene ambiguous. V lost 5 bases and J lost 6, with 7 bases in between. This CDR3 comprises 11 residues. The V gene's germline CDR1 is PRHDT and CDR2 FYEKMQ (reference sequence). The CDR3 DNA reads as TGTGCCAGCAGCCCTACCGATGGCTACACCTTC. Translating gives CASSPTDGYTF.